What follows is one TCR beta chain and its context. The data stem from a study of blood T cell repertoires in COVID-19. Overall study: The United States, Italy and Spain were the sources of the acute and convalescent COVID-19 samples.

The CDR3 spans 17 residues. The germline V gene has CDR1 SGHAT and CDR2 FQNNGV. V trimming: 0 bases; J trimming: 9 bases; junction bases outside the gene matches: 12. Per the original methods: By means of reference gene primer amplification, nucleated cell counts were estimated. TCRdb's table, derived via immunoSEQ multiplex PCR, lists solely in-frame clones and lacks some. Clone size and the V and J calls come from that table; the DNA yielded D and trimming. The profile shows 95,000 to 150,000 clones, roughly 82% of them singletons. The receptor's source is a human donor in a cohort sampled during active COVID-19. The source material was peripheral blood. V gene TRBV11-2 combines with J gene TRBJ2-1; 9 bases are shared with TRBD2. The CDR3 reads CASSLDPAGGPPSEQFF. In DNA form, the CDR3 reads TGTGCCAGCAGCTTAGATCCCGCGGGAGGGCCCCCTAGTGAGCAGTTCTTC.